This TCR beta chain was observed in a study of T cell responses to AZD1222 COVID-19 vaccine. Notes on the study in general: It should be noted that donors were predominantly white British and more often female, and clonal diversity was possibly underestimated. An increase in Spike-specific TCR breadth and depth was observed after two AZD1222 doses.

Looked up from germline, CDR1 is SGHRS and CDR2 is YFSETQ. V was pared by 0 bases and J by 9 bases, with 10 bases of the junction left unmatched. CDR3 length: 16 amino acids. Data came from immunoSEQ multiplex PCR; TCRdb stores just in-frame clones and leaves some out. This sample has more than 100,000 clones; about 90% occur once, and the top ten carry roughly 8%. A word on this clone: Its antigen remains unidentified.

The rearrangement joins TRBV5-1 to TRBJ2-1; TRBD2 matches at 9 bases. The specimen comprised peripheral blood, sampled on day 0 of AZD1222 vaccination. The TCR sequence derives from an adult in good health. The CDR3 sequence is CASSLEVSSGKVEQFF. DNA of the CDR3: TGCGCCAGCAGCTTGGAAGTCTCTAGCGGGAAGGTTGAGCAGTTCTTC.